One sample yielded the 5 T cell receptor beta chains listed below, sequenced in a study of T cell changes during pregnancy in multiple sclerosis. Using immunoSEQ multiplex PCR, the repertoire was profiled, and TCRdb retains in-frame clones only, with some absent. The sample yields tens of thousands of clones, over 85% seen once. Source: peripheral blood, taken in the third trimester of pregnancy. The receptors were gathered from a female donor in good health, enrolled as a control in a pregnancy study.

The J gene is TRBJ2-5, the V gene TRBV5-4; the D gene is possibly TRBD2 (7 bases). Deletions cut 2 bases from V and 3 bases from J, with 11 bases between. The CDR3 totals 14 residues. Germline V gene sequence: CDR1 SGHNT, CDR2 YYREEE (reference sequence). CDR3 nucleotides: TGTGCCAGCAGCTTAGGGGGGGCTGAAGAGACCCAGTACTTC. This codes for CASSLGGAEETQYF.

Here the CDR3 DNA reads TGTGCCACCTCGATTGGGAGCGGGGACACAGATACGCAGTATTTT. This codes for CATSIGSGDTDTQYF. The chain is built from TRBV6-4 and TRBJ2-3, with 7 nucleotides matching TRBD2. This CDR3 contains 15 residues. Germline values: CDR1 MRHNA, CDR2 SNTAGT. V was clipped by 10 bases and J by 2 bases; unmatched bases: 12.

The V call is TRBV28, the J call TRBJ2-7; D is possibly TRBD2 (5 bases). The V end lost 6 bases, the J end lost 1 base, and 13 bases lay between the germline ends. Germline V lookup: CDR1 MDHEN, CDR2 SYDVKM. CDR3 length: 14 amino acids. CDR3: CASSHRGRSYEQYF. CDR3 sequence (DNA): TGTGCCAGCAGCCATCGGGGTAGGTCCTACGAGCAGTACTTC.

The chain uses TRBV6-5 and TRBJ2-5; tentatively, D is TRBD2 (5 bases). V shed 6 bases and J shed 2 bases, with 7 bases lying between them. This CDR3 region has 12 residues. The germline CDR1 and CDR2 sequences are MNHEY and SVGAGI. The CDR3 loop is CASRTGQETQYF. The CDR3 DNA reads as TGTGCCAGCAGAACGGGGCAAGAGACCCAGTACTTC.

The chain links TRBV27 to TRBJ2-7, with 7 bases fitting TRBD1. The CDR3 consists of 13 residues. V was pared by 4 bases and J by 4 bases, with 4 bases of the junction left unmatched. Germline V CDR1 and CDR2: MNHEY, SMNVEV (reference sequence). CDR3 nucleotides: TGTGCCAGCAGTTGGGGACAGCGATACGAGCAGTACTTC. Amino acid sequence: CASSWGQRYEQYF.